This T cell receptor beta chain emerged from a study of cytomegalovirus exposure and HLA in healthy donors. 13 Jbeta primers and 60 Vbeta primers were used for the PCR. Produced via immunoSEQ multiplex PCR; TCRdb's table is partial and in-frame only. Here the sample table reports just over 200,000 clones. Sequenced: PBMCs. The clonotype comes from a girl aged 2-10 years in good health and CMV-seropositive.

The DNA of the CDR3 is TGTGCCAGCTCACCACAGGGGACATACGGGACCGGGGAGCTGTTTTTT. This sequence encodes CASSPQGTYGTGELFF. The V call is TRBV18, the J call TRBJ2-2; tentative D call: TRBD1 (6 bases). V was clipped by 1 base and J by 5 bases, with 14 bases between them. In germline, CDR1 is KGHSH, CDR2 LQKENI. The CDR3 is 16 amino acids. Drawing the rest from reference TRBV18 and TRBJ2-2, the complete variable domain is NAGVMQNPRHLVRRRGQEARLRCSPMKGHSHVYWYRQLPEEGLKFMVYLQKENIIDESGMPKERFSAEFPKEGPSILRIQQVVRGDSAAYFCASSPQGTYGTGELFFGEGSRLTVL.